What follows are 17 T cell receptor beta chains derived from one specimen sequenced in a study of blood T cell repertoires in COVID-19. Sequencing used immunoSEQ multiplex PCR; TCRdb keeps in-frame clones, though not all of them. This table has around 100,000 clones, about nine tenths appearing once. Sequencing input: peripheral blood. The receptor set was obtained from a man in his fifties or sixties with acute or convalescent COVID-19.

The chain uses TRBV20-1 and TRBJ1-2, with unresolved D. V lost 0 bases, J lost 6 bases, and 5 bases lay in between. Germline lookup yields CDR1 DFQATT and CDR2 SNEGSKA (reference sequence). This CDR3 is built from 11 residues. The chain's CDR3 is CSARDPDGYTF. The CDR3 nucleotides are TGCAGTGCTAGAGATCCGGATGGCTACACCTTC.

This clone was seen only once. This chain connects TRBV4-1 to TRBJ2-2, with D possibly matching TRBD1 (6 bases). V lost 5 bases and J lost 0, with 22 bases in between. In germline, CDR1 is MGHRA, CDR2 YSYEKL. CDR3 length: 19 amino acids. CDR3: CASSRGSPDSDSNTGELFF. The CDR3 bases are TGCGCCAGCAGCAGAGGGTCCCCGGACAGCGATTCGAACACCGGGGAGCTGTTTTTT.

This clone appeared a single time. V and J are TRBV24-1 and TRBJ2-2; the match to TRBD2 covers 9 bases. V trimming: 2 bases; J trimming: 1 base; junction bases outside the gene matches: 10. The CDR3 covers 19 residues. Germline V gene data show CDR1 as KGHDR and CDR2 as SFDVKD. CDR3 residues: CATSDSTASGRMNTGELFF. DNA for the CDR3: TGTGCCACCAGTGATTCCACGGCCAGCGGGAGGATGAACACCGGGGAGCTGTTTTTT.

This rearrangement joins TRBV18 to TRBJ1-6, with D uncertain. This CDR3 spans 16 amino acids. Germline loops: CDR1 KGHSH, CDR2 LQKENI. Trimming removed 6 bases from V and 4 bases from J, with 16 bases in between. Here the CDR3 DNA reads TGTGCCAGCTCTGGAGAGTCTGCCGGTTATAATTCACCCCTCCACTTT. The encoded protein is CASSGESAGYNSPLHF.

The chain employs TRBV7-2 and TRBJ2-7; 10 bases agree with TRBD1. Per germline, CDR1 SGHTA and CDR2 FQGNSA. Trimming removed 4 bases from V and 2 bases from J; junction bases left unmatched: 2. CDR3 size: 14 residues. This chain's CDR3 is CASSSGQGTYEQYF. CDR3 nucleotides: TGTGCCAGCAGCTCGGGACAGGGGACCTACGAGCAGTACTTC.

The chain is built from TRBV6-6 and TRBJ1-3; the D gene is possibly TRBD1 (6 bases). V gave up 2 bases and J gave up 1 base, with 6 bases separating them. Germline lookup yields CDR1 MNHNY and CDR2 SVGAGI (reference sequence). The CDR3 is 14 residues long. CDR3 in amino acids: CASSYDRSGNTIYF. CDR3 in DNA: TGTGCCAGCAGTTACGACAGGTCTGGAAACACCATATATTTT.

This rearrangement joins TRBV7-2 to TRBJ1-2; TRBD1 agrees at 8 bases. This CDR3 region has 14 residues. The junction had 6 bases not matched to a gene; V was cut back by 2 bases and J by 7 bases. Per the germline V gene, CDR1 is SGHTA and CDR2 is FQGNSA. The CDR3 loop is CASSLYRTGSGYTF. CDR3 in DNA: TGTGCCAGCAGCTTATACCGGACAGGGAGTGGCTACACCTTC.

The V and J genes are TRBV2 and TRBJ1-3; D remains unclear. The CDR3 contains 13 residues. With 7 bases removed from V and 3 bases from J, the gap between germline ends came to 10 bases. Germline-derived CDR1 and CDR2 are SNHLY and FYNNEI. The CDR3 protein is CASIPTGGNTIYF. In DNA, the CDR3 is TGTGCCAGCATTCCCACGGGTGGAAACACCATATATTTT.

V usage is TRBV6-5 and J usage is TRBJ2-7; the match to TRBD1 covers 9 bases. This CDR3 contains 16 residues. J was trimmed by 4 bases and V by 2 bases; bases with no gene match: 9. Germline CDR1 and CDR2: MNHEY and SVGAGI. CDR3 region: CASSYQADRGDYEQYF. The CDR3 DNA is TGTGCCAGCAGTTACCAGGCCGACAGGGGGGATTACGAGCAGTACTTC.

This chain connects TRBV2 to TRBJ1-1; 8 bases are a match to TRBD1. The CDR3 loop spans 14 amino acids. Germline V gene lookup returns CDR1 SNHLY and CDR2 FYNNEI. V was clipped by 8 bases and J by 0 bases; unmatched bases: 5. CDR3 region: CASDRQGMNTEAFF. CDR3 coding DNA: TGTGCCAGCGATAGACAGGGGATGAACACTGAAGCTTTCTTT.

This chain uses TRBV5-1 with TRBJ2-3; the D gene is possibly TRBD2 (5 bases). This CDR3 is built from 14 residues. Germline CDR1 reads SGHRS; CDR2 reads YFSETQ. V was trimmed by 0 bases and J by 5 bases, leaving 10 bases between them. The CDR3 is CASSLAPRGDTQYF. The CDR3 coding sequence is TGCGCCAGCAGCTTGGCGCCCCGGGGAGATACGCAGTATTTT.

The chain recombines TRBV5-1 with TRBJ1-3; D not resolved. The V end lost 1 base, the J end lost 0 bases, and 8 bases lay between the germline ends. This CDR3 comprises 15 residues. Germline CDR1 reads SGHRS; CDR2 reads YFSETQ. CDR3 in amino acids: CASSLPQSSGNTIYF. In nucleotides, the CDR3 is TGCGCCAGCAGCTTGCCACAGAGCTCTGGAAACACCATATATTTT. Full variable domain (remainder filled in from reference TRBV5-1 and TRBJ1-3): KAGVTQTPRYLIKTRGQQVTLSCSPISGHRSVSWYQQTPGQGLQFLFEYFSETQRNKGNFPGRFSGRQFSNSRSEMNVSTLELGDSALYLCASSLPQSSGNTIYFGEGSWLTVV.

This clone was seen a single time. V usage is TRBV2 and J usage is TRBJ2-3; D remains unclear. The V gene lost 3 bases and the J gene lost 2 bases, with 3 bases spanning the gap. Germline CDR1 SNHLY, CDR2 FYNNEI. This CDR3 region has 12 residues. CDR3 residues: CASSDLTDTQYF. DNA for the CDR3: TGTGCCAGCAGTGATCTCACAGATACGCAGTATTTT.

This chain connects TRBV24-1 to TRBJ1-5, with 7 bases fitting TRBD1. Germline loops: CDR1 KGHDR, CDR2 SFDVKD. The trim removed 3 bases at V and 3 bases at J, leaving 4 bases unmatched. The CDR3 contains 15 residues. CDR3 bases: TGTGCCACCAGTGATCCGGGACAGCTCAATCAGCCCCAGCATTTT. Translating gives CATSDPGQLNQPQHF.

V is TRBV6-2 or TRBV6-3 and J is TRBJ1-1; possibly TRBD1 for D (5 bases). CDR1 is MNHEY and CDR2 is SVGEGT in the germline V gene. Between the trimmed V and J ends, which lost 5 bases and 5 bases, there was a span of 15 bases. This CDR3 is built from 14 residues. The CDR3 loop is CASSTRTLPTEAFF. DNA of the CDR3: TGTGCCAGCAGTACCCGGACACTGCCTACTGAAGCTTTCTTT.

This chain uses TRBV7-9 with TRBJ2-7; tentative D call: TRBD2 (6 bases). The germline gives CDR1 SEHNR, CDR2 FQNEAQ (reference sequence). The V gene lost 5 bases and the J gene lost 3 bases, with 11 bases spanning the gap. The CDR3 sequence is 13 residues long. CDR3 DNA sequence: TGTGCCAGCAGCGCCCCGGGAGTCTACGAGCAGTACTTC. Translating it yields CASSAPGVYEQYF. The full variable domain, with the rest looked up from reference TRBV7-9 and TRBJ2-7, is DTGVSQNPRHKITKRGQNVTFRCDPISEHNRLYWYRQTLGQGPEFLTYFQNEAQLEKSRLLSDRFSAERPKGSFSTLEIQRTEQGDSAMYLCASSAPGVYEQYFGPGTRLTVT.

The chain combines TRBV11-2 with TRBJ2-2; tentative D call: TRBD2 (6 bases). V dropped 2 bases and J dropped 0 bases, with 10 bases sitting between them. This CDR3 spans 16 amino acids. Germline V gene lookup returns CDR1 SGHAT and CDR2 FQNNGV. The CDR3 nucleotides are TGTGCCAGCAGCTTAACGGCGGGGTCGAACACCGGGGAGCTGTTTTTT. It codes for CASSLTAGSNTGELFF.